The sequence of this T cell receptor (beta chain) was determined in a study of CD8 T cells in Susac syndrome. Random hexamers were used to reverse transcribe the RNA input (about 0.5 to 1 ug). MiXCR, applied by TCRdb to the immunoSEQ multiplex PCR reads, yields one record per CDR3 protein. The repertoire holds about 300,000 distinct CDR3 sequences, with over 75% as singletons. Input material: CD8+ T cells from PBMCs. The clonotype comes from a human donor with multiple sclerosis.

The chain's CDR3 is CASSPSTMPDTQYF. The CDR3 region has the DNA TGTGCCAGCAGTCCCTCCACTATGCCGGATACGCAGTATTTT. The chain employs TRBV27 and TRBJ2-3; no reliable D call. V was cut by 5 bases and J by 6 bases, with 15 bases left in between. The CDR3 length is 14 residues. The V gene's germline CDR1 is MNHEY and CDR2 SMNVEV (reference sequence).